This section outlines one T cell receptor (beta chain) sequence together with its context. The source of the sample is a study of OX40 agonist ivuxolimab in advanced cancers. Sequenced by immunoSEQ multiplex PCR; TCRdb stores in-frame clones only, minus some. Here the sample spans over 50,000 clones, about nine tenths being singletons. The sample was CD4+ or CD8+ T cells sorted from blood, taken in a trial of the OX40 agonist ivuxolimab. The origin of this receptor is an adult with an advanced solid tumor such as melanoma, head and neck, liver or kidney cancer.

CDR3 protein: CASSDGLLNPQHF. CDR3 bases: TGTGCCAGCAGTGACGGACTGTTGAATCCCCAGCATTTT. The chain employs TRBV27 and TRBJ1-5, with D hard to call. The CDR3 sequence is 13 residues long. Germline lookup yields CDR1 MNHEY and CDR2 SMNVEV (reference sequence). Trimming left V 5 bases short and J 10 bases short, with 15 bases between.